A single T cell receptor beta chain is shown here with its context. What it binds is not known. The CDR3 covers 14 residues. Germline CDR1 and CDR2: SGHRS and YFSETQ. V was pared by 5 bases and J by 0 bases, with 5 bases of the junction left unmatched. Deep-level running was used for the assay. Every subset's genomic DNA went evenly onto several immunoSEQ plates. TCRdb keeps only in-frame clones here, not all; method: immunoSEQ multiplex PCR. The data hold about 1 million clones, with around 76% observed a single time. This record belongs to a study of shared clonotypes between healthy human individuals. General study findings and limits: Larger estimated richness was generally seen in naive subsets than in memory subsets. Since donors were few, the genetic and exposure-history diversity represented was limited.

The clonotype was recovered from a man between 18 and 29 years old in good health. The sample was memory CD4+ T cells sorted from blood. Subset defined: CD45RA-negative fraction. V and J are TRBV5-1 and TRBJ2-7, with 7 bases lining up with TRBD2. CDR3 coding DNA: TGCGCCAGCAGGGCGGCGGGAGTCTCCTACGAGCAGTACTTC. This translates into CASRAAGVSYEQYF. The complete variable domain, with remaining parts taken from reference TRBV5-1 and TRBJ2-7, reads KAGVTQTPRYLIKTRGQQVTLSCSPISGHRSVSWYQQTPGQGLQFLFEYFSETQRNKGNFPGRFSGRQFSNSRSEMNVSTLELGDSALYLCASRAAGVSYEQYFGPGTRLTVT.